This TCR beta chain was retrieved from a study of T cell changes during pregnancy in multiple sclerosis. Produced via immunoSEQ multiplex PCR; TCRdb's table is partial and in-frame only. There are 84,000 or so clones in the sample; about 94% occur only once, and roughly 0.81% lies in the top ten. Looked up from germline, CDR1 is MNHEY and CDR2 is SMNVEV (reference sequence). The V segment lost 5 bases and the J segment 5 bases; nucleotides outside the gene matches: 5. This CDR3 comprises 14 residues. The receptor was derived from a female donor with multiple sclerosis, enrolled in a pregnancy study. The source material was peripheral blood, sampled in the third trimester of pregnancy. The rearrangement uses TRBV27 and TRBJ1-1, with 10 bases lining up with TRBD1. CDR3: CASSLRDRGTEAFF. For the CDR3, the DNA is TGTGCCAGCAGTCTCCGGGACAGGGGTACTGAAGCTTTCTTT.